A single sample is the source of the 9 T cell receptor beta chains below, sequenced in a study of blood T cells in healthy people across ages. Using a J-beta primer mix together with a sample-barcoded 5' primer, a second PCR was run for roughly 7 to 12 cycles. TCRdb re-derived calls from the 5' RACE reads in MiXCR, one entry per CDR3 protein. The sample has almost 1 million distinct CDR3 sequences; 51% are singletons. Sample: blood. These receptors came from an older woman in good health.

This CDR3 reads CASLTSRRDEQFF. CDR3 DNA: TGTGCCAGCCTCACATCCCGCAGGGATGAGCAGTTCTTC. V usage is TRBV28 and J usage is TRBJ2-1, with a possible D match to TRBD1 (5 bases). The V gene's germline CDR1 is MDHEN and CDR2 SYDVKM. The CDR3 covers 13 residues. Trimming took off 8 bases at V and 8 bases at J, with 16 bases between the two ends.

The chain recombines TRBV7-2 with TRBJ2-5; TRBD1 might be the D (6 bases). The germline V gene encodes CDR1 SGHTA and CDR2 FQGNSA. V gave up 3 bases and J gave up 4 bases, with 9 bases separating them. CDR3 length: 13 residues. CDR3 residues: CASSFPGVETQYF. CDR3 DNA sequence: TGTGCCAGCAGCTTTCCAGGGGTAGAGACCCAGTACTTC.

J is TRBJ2-7 and V is TRBV20-1, with D unresolved. Trimming pared 5 bases from V and 7 bases from J, leaving 18 bases between. CDR1 and CDR2 (germline): DFQATT, SNEGSKA (reference sequence). CDR3 size: 13 residues. The CDR3, as DNA: TGCAGTGCTCCAAGCCATGGCCCCAATGAGCAGTACTTC. It translates to CSAPSHGPNEQYF.

The rearrangement joins TRBV21-1 to TRBJ2-3; TRBD1 is taken as the D call from the table, unchecked against the DNA. TRBV21-1 is a documented pseudogene. CDR3 size: 13 residues. CDR3 DNA: TGTGCCAGCAGCAAAACATCAGGGGATACGCAGTATTTT. It specifies CASSKTSGDTQYF.

V and J are TRBV24-1 and TRBJ2-7; D perhaps matches TRBD2 (5 bases). The V gene lost 4 bases and the J gene lost 6 bases, with 12 bases spanning the gap. The CDR3 length is 13 residues. In germline, CDR1 is KGHDR, CDR2 SFDVKD. The CDR3 spells CATSDGMKGEQYF. The CDR3 DNA is TGTGCCACCAGTGACGGGATGAAGGGCGAGCAGTACTTC.

On this clonotype: At one of its ends the junction is not consistent with the germline gene, which may arise from a read error. The chain recombines TRBV29-1 with TRBJ2-1; D remains ambiguous. Germline V lookup: CDR1 SQVTM, CDR2 ANQGSEA. The CDR3 contains 16 residues. The DNA for the CDR3 is TGCAGCATTGAAGGATTGCGCCAGAGCTCCTACAATGAGCAGTTCTTC. Protein product: CSIEGLRQSSYNEQFF.

V usage is TRBV5-6 and J usage is TRBJ2-7; D unclear. The V gene's germline CDR1 is SGHDT and CDR2 YYEEEE. The CDR3 consists of 16 residues. Trimming took off 0 bases at V and 0 bases at J, with 13 bases between the two ends. Here the CDR3 DNA reads TGTGCCAGCAGCTTGGCCGCCAGGAGAAGCTCCTACGAGCAGTACTTC. Its translation: CASSLAARRSSYEQYF.

The chain's CDR3 is CASSEPALSGHQPQHF. CDR3 nucleotide sequence: TGCGCCAGCAGTGAGCCCGCCTTGAGCGGGCATCAGCCCCAGCATTTT. V usage is TRBV10-1 and J usage is TRBJ1-5, with D hard to call. Germline-derived CDR1 and CDR2 are WNHNN and SYGVQD (reference sequence). The CDR3 spans 16 residues. V was pared by 2 bases and J by 5 bases, with 16 bases between.

CDR3 residues: CSGGQGAGTGELFF. The CDR3 DNA is TGCAGCGGAGGACAGGGGGCTGGCACCGGGGAGCTGTTTTTT. The genes are TRBV29-1 and TRBJ2-2; 11 nucleotides align to TRBD1. The germline V gene has CDR1 SQVTM and CDR2 ANQGSEA. The CDR3 totals 14 residues. V lost 7 bases to trimming and J lost 4 bases; unmatched junction nucleotides: 5.